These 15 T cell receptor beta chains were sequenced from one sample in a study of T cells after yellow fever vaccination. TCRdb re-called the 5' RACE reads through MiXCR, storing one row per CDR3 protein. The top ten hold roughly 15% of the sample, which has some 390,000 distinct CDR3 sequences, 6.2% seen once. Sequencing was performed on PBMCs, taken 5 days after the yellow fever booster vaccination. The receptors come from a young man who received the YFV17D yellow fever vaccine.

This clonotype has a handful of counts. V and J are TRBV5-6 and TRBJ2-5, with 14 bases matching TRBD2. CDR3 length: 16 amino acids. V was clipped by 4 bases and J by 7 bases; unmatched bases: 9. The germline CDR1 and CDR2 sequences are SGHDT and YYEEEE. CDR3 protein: CASSLLGLAGVGTQYF. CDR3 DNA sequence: TGTGCCAGCAGCCTACTGGGACTAGCGGGAGTGGGGACCCAGTACTTC.

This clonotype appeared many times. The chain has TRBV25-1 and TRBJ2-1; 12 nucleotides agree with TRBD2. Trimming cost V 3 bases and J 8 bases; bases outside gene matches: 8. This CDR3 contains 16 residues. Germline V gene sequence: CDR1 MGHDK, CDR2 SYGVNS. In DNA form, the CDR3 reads TGTGCCAGCAGTGATGAGACTAGCGGGAGCGGGGATGAGCAGTTCTTC. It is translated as CASSDETSGSGDEQFF. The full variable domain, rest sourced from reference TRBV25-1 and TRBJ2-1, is EADIYQTPRYLVIGTGKKITLECSQTMGHDKMYWYQQDPGMELHLIHYSYGVNSTEKGDLSSESTVSRIRTEHFPLTLESARPSHTSQYLCASSDETSGSGDEQFFGPGTRLTVL.

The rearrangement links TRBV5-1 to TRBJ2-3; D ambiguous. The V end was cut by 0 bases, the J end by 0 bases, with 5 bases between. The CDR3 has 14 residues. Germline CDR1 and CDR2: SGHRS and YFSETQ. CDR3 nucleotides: TGCGCCAGCAGCTTGGAAACTAGCACAGATACGCAGTATTTT. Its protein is CASSLETSTDTQYF.

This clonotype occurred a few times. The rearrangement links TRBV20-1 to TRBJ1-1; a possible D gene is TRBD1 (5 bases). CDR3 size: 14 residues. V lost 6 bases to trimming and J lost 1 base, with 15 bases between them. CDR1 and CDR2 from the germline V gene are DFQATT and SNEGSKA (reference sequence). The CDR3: CSAVPGGTNTEAFF. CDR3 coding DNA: TGCAGTGCCGTCCCCGGGGGTACGAACACTGAAGCTTTCTTT.

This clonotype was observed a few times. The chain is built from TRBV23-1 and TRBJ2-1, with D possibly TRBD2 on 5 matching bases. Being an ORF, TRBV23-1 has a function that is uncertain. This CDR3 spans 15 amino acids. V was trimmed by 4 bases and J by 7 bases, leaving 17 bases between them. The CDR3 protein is CASSRGIRTTNEQFF. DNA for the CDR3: TGCGCCAGCAGTCGAGGGATCCGGACCACAAATGAGCAGTTCTTC.

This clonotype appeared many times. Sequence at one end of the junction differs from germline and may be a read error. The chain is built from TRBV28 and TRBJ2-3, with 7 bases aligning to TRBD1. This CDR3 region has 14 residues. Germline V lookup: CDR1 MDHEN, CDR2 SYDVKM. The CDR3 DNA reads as TGTGCCAGCAGAATACAGGGGAGCATAGATACGCAGTATTTT. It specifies CASRIQGSIDTQYF.

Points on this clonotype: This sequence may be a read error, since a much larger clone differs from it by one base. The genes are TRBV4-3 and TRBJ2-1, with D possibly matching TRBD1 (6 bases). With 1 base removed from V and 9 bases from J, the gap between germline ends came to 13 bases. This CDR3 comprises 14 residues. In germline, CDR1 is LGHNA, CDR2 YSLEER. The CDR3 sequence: CASSQALEGVEQFF. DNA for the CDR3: TGCGCCAGCAGCCAAGCACTAGAGGGGGTTGAGCAGTTCTTC.

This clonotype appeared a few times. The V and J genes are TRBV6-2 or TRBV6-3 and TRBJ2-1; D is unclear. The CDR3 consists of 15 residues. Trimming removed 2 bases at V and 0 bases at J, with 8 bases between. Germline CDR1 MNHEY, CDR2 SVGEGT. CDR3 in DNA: TGTGCCAGCAGTTACCAGGCTAGCTCCTACAATGAGCAGTTCTTC. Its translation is CASSYQASSYNEQFF.

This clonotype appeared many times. The CDR3 region is CASSYRDRGNTEAFF. The CDR3 nucleotides are TGTGCCAGCAGTTACCGGGACAGGGGGAACACTGAAGCTTTCTTT. The V gene is TRBV6-5, the J gene TRBJ1-1, with 10 positions matching TRBD1. The CDR3 runs 15 residues. The germline gives CDR1 MNHEY, CDR2 SVGAGI. The V segment lost 2 bases and the J segment 1 base; nucleotides outside the gene matches: 1.

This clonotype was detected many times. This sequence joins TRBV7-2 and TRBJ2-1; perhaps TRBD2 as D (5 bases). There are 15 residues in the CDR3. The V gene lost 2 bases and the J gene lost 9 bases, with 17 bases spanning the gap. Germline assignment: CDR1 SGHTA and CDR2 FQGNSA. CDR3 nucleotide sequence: TGTGCCAGCAGCTTAAACGTAAATGGACTGCGTGAGCAGTTCTTC. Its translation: CASSLNVNGLREQFF.

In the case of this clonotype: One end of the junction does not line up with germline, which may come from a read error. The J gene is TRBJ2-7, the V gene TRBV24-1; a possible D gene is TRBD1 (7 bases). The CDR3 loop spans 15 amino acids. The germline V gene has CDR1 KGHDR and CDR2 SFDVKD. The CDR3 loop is CATSPRDRDSHEQYF. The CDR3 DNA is TGTGCCACCAGTCCTAGAGACAGGGACTCCCACGAGCAGTACTTC.

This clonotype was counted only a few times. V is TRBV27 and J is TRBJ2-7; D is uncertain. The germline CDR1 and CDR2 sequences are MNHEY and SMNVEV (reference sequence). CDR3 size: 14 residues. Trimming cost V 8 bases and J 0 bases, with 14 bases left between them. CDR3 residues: CASRNEWSSYEQYF. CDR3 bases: TGTGCCAGCCGCAACGAGTGGAGCTCCTACGAGCAGTACTTC.

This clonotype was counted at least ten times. The CDR3 region is CASSYVGTGELFF. CDR3 DNA: TGTGCCAGCAGTTACGTCGGCACCGGGGAGCTGTTTTTT. The rearrangement links TRBV6-2 or TRBV6-3 to TRBJ2-2; D gene ambiguous. The germline gives CDR1 MNHEY, CDR2 SVGEGT. This CDR3 is built from 13 residues. Trimming took 2 bases from V and 4 from J, leaving 5 bases between them.

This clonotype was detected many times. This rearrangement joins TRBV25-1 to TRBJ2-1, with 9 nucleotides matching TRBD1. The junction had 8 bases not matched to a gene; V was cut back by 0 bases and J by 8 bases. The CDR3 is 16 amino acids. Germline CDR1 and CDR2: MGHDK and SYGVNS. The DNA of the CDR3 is TGTGCCAGCAGTGAATACCGGGACAGGGTCGGCGATGAGCAGTTCTTC. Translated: CASSEYRDRVGDEQFF.

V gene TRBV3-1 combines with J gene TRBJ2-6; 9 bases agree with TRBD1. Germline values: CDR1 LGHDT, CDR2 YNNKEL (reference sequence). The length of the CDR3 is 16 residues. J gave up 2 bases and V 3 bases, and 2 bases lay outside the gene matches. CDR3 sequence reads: CASSHRTGAGANVLTF. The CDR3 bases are TGTGCCAGCAGCCACCGGACAGGGGCTGGGGCCAACGTCCTGACTTTC.